The subject of this entry is one T cell receptor beta chain. Per the original methods: Amplification of reference gene primers was used by the study to estimate nucleated cell counts. Profiled with immunoSEQ multiplex PCR; TCRdb holds only in-frame clones, not every one. Clone size and the V and J calls come from that table; the DNA yielded D and trimming. The sample includes fewer than 200,000 clones, around 89% of them seen just once. These data are taken from a study of blood T cell repertoires in COVID-19. Whole-study context: Samples representing acute and convalescent COVID-19 were sourced from the United States, Italy and Spain.

V gave up 2 bases and J gave up 0 bases, with 4 bases separating them. The CDR3 has 14 residues. CDR1 MNHNS and CDR2 SASEGT come from the germline V gene. V and J are TRBV6-1 and TRBJ2-2; D is undetermined. What was sequenced was peripheral blood. This receptor was taken from a man aged 50 or older who had recovered from COVID-19. The CDR3 is CASSELSNTGELFF. Written as DNA, the CDR3 is TGTGCCAGCAGTGAACTGTCGAACACCGGGGAGCTGTTTTTT.